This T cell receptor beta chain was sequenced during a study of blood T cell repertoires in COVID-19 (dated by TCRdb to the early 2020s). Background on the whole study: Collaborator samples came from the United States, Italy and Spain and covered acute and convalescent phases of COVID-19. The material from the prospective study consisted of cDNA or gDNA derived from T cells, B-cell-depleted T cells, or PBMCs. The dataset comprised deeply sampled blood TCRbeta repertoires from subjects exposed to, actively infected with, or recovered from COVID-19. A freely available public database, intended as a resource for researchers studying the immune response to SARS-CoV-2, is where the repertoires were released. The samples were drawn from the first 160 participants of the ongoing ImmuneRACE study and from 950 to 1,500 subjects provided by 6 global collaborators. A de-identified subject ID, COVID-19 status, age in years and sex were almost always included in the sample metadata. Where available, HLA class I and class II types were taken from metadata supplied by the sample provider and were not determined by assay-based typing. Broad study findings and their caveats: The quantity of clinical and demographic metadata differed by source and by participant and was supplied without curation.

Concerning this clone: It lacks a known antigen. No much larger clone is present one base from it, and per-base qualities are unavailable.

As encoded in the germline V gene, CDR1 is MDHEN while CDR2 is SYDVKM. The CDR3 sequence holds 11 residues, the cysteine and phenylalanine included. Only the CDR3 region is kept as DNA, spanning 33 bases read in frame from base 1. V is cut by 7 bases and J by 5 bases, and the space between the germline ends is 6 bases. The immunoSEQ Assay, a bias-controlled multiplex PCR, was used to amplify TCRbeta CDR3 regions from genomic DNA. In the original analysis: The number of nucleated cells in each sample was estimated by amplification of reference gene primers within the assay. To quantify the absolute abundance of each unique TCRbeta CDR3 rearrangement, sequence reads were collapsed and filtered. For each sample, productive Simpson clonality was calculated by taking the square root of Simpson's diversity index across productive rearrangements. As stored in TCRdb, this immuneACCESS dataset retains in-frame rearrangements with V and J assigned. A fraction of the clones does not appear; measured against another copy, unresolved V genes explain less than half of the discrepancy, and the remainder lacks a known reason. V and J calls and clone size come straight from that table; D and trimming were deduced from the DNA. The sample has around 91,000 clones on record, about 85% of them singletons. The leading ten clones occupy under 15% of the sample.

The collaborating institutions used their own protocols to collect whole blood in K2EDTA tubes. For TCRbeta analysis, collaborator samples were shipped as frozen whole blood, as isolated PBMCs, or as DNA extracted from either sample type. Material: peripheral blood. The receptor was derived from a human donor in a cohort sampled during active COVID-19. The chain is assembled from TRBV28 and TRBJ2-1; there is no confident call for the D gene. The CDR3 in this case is CASILNNEQFF. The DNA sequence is TGTGCCAGCATCTTAAACAATGAGCAGTTCTTC.